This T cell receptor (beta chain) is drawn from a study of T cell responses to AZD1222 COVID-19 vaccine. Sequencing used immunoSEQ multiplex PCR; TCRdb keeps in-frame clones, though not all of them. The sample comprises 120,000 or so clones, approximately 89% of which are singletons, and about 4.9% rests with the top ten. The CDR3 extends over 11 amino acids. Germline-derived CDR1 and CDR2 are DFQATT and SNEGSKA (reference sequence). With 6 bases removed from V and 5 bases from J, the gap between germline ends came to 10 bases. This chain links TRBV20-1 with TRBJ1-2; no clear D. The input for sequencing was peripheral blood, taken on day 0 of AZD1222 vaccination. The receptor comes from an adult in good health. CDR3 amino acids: CSAEVHYGYTF. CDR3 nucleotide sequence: TGCAGTGCAGAGGTTCATTATGGCTACACCTTC.